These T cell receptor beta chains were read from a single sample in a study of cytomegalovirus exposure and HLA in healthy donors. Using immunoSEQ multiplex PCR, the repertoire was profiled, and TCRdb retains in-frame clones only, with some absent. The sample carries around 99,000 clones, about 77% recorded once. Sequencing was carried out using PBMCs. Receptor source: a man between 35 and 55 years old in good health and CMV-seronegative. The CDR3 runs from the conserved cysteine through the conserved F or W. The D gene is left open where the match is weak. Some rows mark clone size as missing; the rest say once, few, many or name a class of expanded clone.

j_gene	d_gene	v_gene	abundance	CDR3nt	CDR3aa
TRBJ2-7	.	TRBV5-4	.	TGTGCCAGCAGTGCTTTTTCGAGCTCCTACGAGCAGTACTTC	CASSAFSSSYEQYF
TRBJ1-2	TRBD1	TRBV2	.	TGTGCCAGCAGCGAGACAGGGGGCGAGCCTTCCACCACCTTC	CASSETGGEPSTTF
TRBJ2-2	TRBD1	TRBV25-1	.	TGTGCCAGCAGTGCACGGGACAGGGGGCGCGGGGAGCTGTTTTTT	CASSARDRGRGELFF
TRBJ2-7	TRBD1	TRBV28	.	TGTGCCAGCAGTCTGGGACAGGTGTACGAGCAGTACTTC	CASSLGQVYEQYF
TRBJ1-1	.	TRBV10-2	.	TGCGCCAGCAGTGACTTCGATTGGGCCGGGGTCCTGAACACTGAAGCTTTCTTT	CASSDFDWAGVLNTEAFF
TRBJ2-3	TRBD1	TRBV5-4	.	TGTGCCAGCAGCGGTGGACAGGGTAAAGTAATCACAGATACGCAGTATTTT	CASSGGQGKVITDTQYF
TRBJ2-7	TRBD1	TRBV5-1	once	TGCGCCAGCAGGAGAGGGGGCGCGGGCTCCTACGAGCAGTACTTC	CASRRGGAGSYEQYF
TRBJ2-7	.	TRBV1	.	TGCACCAGCAGCCAAGATGGGGACAGGGCCAGTTACGAGCAGTACTTC	CTSSQDGDRASYEQYF
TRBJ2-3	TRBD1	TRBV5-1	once	TGCGCCAGCAGCTTGGAAAGGGGGCCCACAGATACGCAGTATTTT	CASSLERGPTDTQYF
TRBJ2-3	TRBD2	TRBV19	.	TGTGCCAGTAGTCCCGCCGGGGGGGATACGCAGTATTTT	CASSPAGGDTQYF
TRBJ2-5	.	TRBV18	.	TGTGCCAGCTCACGGGAGGAGACCCAGTACTTC	CASSREETQYF